The 15 T cell receptor beta chains below come from one sample, sequenced in a study of T cells in Graves' hyperthyroidism and ophthalmopathy. Using RNA transcripts as the source, TCR beta CDR3 regions were amplified. With the HTBI primer set, the TCR CDR3 went through a first round of RT-PCR. TCRdb used MiXCR to reprocess the multiplex PCR reads, holding one entry per CDR3 protein. This sample has roughly 350,000 distinct CDR3 sequences, with about 13% found just once. Source material: blood. The receptors shown here come from a woman in her thirties or forties with Graves' ophthalmopathy.

The table lists this clonotype with many counts. The V gene is TRBV5-6, the J gene TRBJ1-6; D might be TRBD1 (6 bases). The CDR3 consists of 17 residues. V lost 2 bases and J 7 bases, leaving 19 bases between the germline ends. The germline V gene has CDR1 SGHDT and CDR2 YYEEEE. The CDR3 DNA is TGTGCCAGCAGCTTAGCCGGGACATCCGTGCCCAATTCACCCCTCCACTTT. Its translation is CASSLAGTSVPNSPLHF.

The table lists this clonotype with a few counts. The chain combines TRBV7-8 with TRBJ1-2; possibly TRBD1 for D (5 bases). The CDR3 sequence is 13 residues long. From germline, CDR1 is SGHVS and CDR2 FQNEAQ. V gave up 5 bases and J gave up 3 bases, with 10 bases separating them. CDR3 sequence (DNA): TGTGCCAGCAGCCGGGGGTCAGACTATGGCTACACCTTC. Residues: CASSRGSDYGYTF.

As to this clonotype: Just one base apart from a much larger clone, this may be a read error. This CDR3 is CASSLVGLAGGLLSNEQFF. DNA of the CDR3: TGTGCCAGCAGCTTGGTGGGACTAGCGGGGGGGCTTTTGTCCAATGAGCAGTTCTTC. The V call is TRBV11-3, the J call TRBJ2-1; TRBD2 matches at 16 bases. V lost 3 bases, J lost 6 bases, and 11 bases stayed unmatched. Per germline, CDR1 SGHNT and CDR2 YENEEA. This CDR3 contains 19 residues. The full variable domain, rest sourced from reference TRBV11-3 and TRBJ2-1, is EAGVVQSPRYKIIEKKQPVAFWCNPISGHNTLYWYLQNLGQGPELLIRYENEEAVDDSQLPKDRFSAERLKGVDSTLKIQPAELGDSAVYLCASSLVGLAGGLLSNEQFFGPGTRLTVL.

This clonotype was seen repeatedly, ten times or more. V and J are TRBV12-5 and TRBJ1-5, with 7 bases lining up with TRBD1. After removal of 3 bases from V and 3 bases from J, the junction contained 5 bases not matched to a gene. The CDR3 length is 15 residues. Germline CDR1 LGHNT, CDR2 FRNRAP. CDR3: CASGFAGTDNQPQHF. The CDR3 coding sequence is TGTGCTAGTGGTTTCGCAGGGACAGACAATCAGCCCCAGCATTTT.

This clonotype showed up just a few times. The chain links TRBV12-3 or TRBV12-4 to TRBJ2-7; no definite D call. Trimming pared 5 bases from V and 6 bases from J, leaving 14 bases between. The CDR3 runs to 13 residues. CDR3 amino acids: CASSPRVPSEQYF. CDR3 bases: TGTGCCAGCAGTCCCCGGGTTCCCTCCGAGCAGTACTTC.

The genes are TRBV20-1 and TRBJ2-1; a weak D match, TRBD2 (5 bases). Trimming left V 4 bases short and J 1 base short, with 11 bases between. Germline CDR1 reads DFQATT; CDR2 reads SNEGSKA (reference sequence). The CDR3 consists of 14 residues. CDR3 sequence (DNA): TGCAGTGCTAAAGAAGGAGGTTCCTACAATGAGCAGTTCTTC. It is translated as CSAKEGGSYNEQFF.

There are many counts of this clonotype. The V and J genes are TRBV3-1 and TRBJ1-1; no clear D. V was shortened by 0 bases and J by 6 bases, with 14 bases between the two germline ends. There are 15 residues in the CDR3. CDR1 LGHDT and CDR2 YNNKEL come from the germline V gene (reference sequence). The DNA of the CDR3 is TGTGCCAGCAGCCAAGAAGAAAAAGGGTTCCCTGAAGCTTTCTTT. It encodes CASSQEEKGFPEAFF. Based on the CDR3 plus reference TRBV3-1 and TRBJ1-1, the full variable domain is DTAVSQTPKYLVTQMGNDKSIKCEQNLGHDTMYWYKQDSKKFLKIMFSYNNKELIINETVPNRFSPKSPDKAHLNLHINSLELGDSAVYFCASSQEEKGFPEAFFGQGTRLTVV.

This clonotype came up a few times. The chain couples TRBV19 to TRBJ2-1; 14 bases are shared with TRBD2. The trim removed 4 bases at V and 1 base at J, leaving 9 bases unmatched. This CDR3 is built from 19 residues. Germline assignment: CDR1 LNHDA and CDR2 SQIVND (reference sequence). The CDR3 reads CASSKRLAGGFTSYNEQFF. For the CDR3, the DNA is TGTGCCAGTAGTAAACGACTAGCGGGAGGGTTTACGTCCTACAATGAGCAGTTCTTC.

V gene TRBV19 combines with J gene TRBJ2-1, with 9 positions matching TRBD2. The germline gives CDR1 LNHDA, CDR2 SQIVND (reference sequence). The CDR3 has 16 residues. J was trimmed by 7 bases and V by 4 bases; bases with no gene match: 11. The CDR3 loop reads CASSTVFSGSINEQFF. The DNA for the CDR3 is TGTGCCAGTAGTACGGTTTTTAGCGGGAGTATAAATGAGCAGTTCTTC. Drawing the rest from reference TRBV19 and TRBJ2-1, the complete variable domain is DGGITQSPKYLFRKEGQNVTLSCEQNLNHDAMYWYRQDPGQGLRLIYYSQIVNDFQKGDIAEGYSVSREKKESFPLTVTSAQKNPTAFYLCASSTVFSGSINEQFFGPGTRLTVL.

This clonotype came up many times. The chain has TRBV7-6 and TRBJ2-5; D not resolved. CDR1 and CDR2 from the germline V gene are SGHVS and FNYEAQ. V lost 5 bases, J lost 4 bases, and 17 bases lay in between. The CDR3 is 15 amino acids. CDR3 amino acids: CASSDPRTTTETQYF. CDR3 bases: TGTGCCAGCAGCGACCCCCGGACCACAACAGAGACCCAGTACTTC.

The J gene is TRBJ2-2, the V gene TRBV5-4; 9 positions agree with TRBD2. Germline CDR1 reads SGHNT; CDR2 reads YYREEE (reference sequence). The CDR3 extends over 14 amino acids. Losses at the gene ends were 5 bases for V and 7 bases for J; bases not matched to a gene: 6. CDR3 sequence reads: CASSLAGAGGELFF. Written as DNA, the CDR3 is TGTGCCAGCAGTTTAGCGGGAGCTGGCGGGGAGCTGTTTTTT. Together with reference TRBV5-4 and TRBJ2-2, the CDR3 gives the full variable domain: ETGVTQSPTHLIKTRGQQVTLRCSSQSGHNTVSWYQQALGQGPQFIFQYYREEENGRGNFPPRFSGLQFPNYSSELNVNALELDDSALYLCASSLAGAGGELFFGEGSRLTVL.

The table lists this clonotype with many counts. The CDR3 here is CASSRLGAASNQPQHF. The CDR3 DNA is TGTGCCAGCAGCCGATTAGGAGCCGCAAGCAATCAGCCCCAGCATTTT. The chain uses TRBV7-2 and TRBJ1-5, with no clear D. Trimming removed 5 bases at V and 1 base at J, with 15 bases between. From germline, CDR1 is SGHTA and CDR2 FQGNSA. The length of the CDR3 is 16 residues.

In this sample, this clonotype turned up many times. The gene calls are TRBV5-5 and TRBJ1-2; D is unresolved. V lost 0 bases, J lost 2 bases, and 8 bases lay in between. This CDR3 is built from 14 residues. CDR1 and CDR2 from the germline V gene are SGHKS and YYEKEE (reference sequence). CDR3 in DNA: TGTGCCAGCAGCTTGGCCGCGGCGAACTATGGCTACACCTTC. It codes for CASSLAAANYGYTF.

This clonotype appeared a few times. The rearrangement uses TRBV5-1 and TRBJ1-2; D may be TRBD1 (5 bases). The V end lost 1 base, the J end lost 7 bases, and 8 bases lay between the germline ends. This CDR3 is 12 amino acids long. Germline CDR1 SGHRS, CDR2 YFSETQ. CDR3 nucleotide sequence: TGCGCCAGCAGCTTGCTGGGGCCTGGCTACACCTTC. As protein: CASSLLGPGYTF.

This clonotype was counted once. This chain connects TRBV20-1 to TRBJ2-5; 8 nucleotides line up with TRBD2. Germline V gene sequence: CDR1 DFQATT, CDR2 SNEGSKA (reference sequence). V dropped 0 bases and J dropped 5; count of bases not matched to a gene: 8. The CDR3 has 15 residues. CDR3 region: CSARDGTSVLETQYF. The CDR3 coding sequence is TGCAGTGCTAGAGATGGGACTAGTGTGCTGGAGACCCAGTACTTC.